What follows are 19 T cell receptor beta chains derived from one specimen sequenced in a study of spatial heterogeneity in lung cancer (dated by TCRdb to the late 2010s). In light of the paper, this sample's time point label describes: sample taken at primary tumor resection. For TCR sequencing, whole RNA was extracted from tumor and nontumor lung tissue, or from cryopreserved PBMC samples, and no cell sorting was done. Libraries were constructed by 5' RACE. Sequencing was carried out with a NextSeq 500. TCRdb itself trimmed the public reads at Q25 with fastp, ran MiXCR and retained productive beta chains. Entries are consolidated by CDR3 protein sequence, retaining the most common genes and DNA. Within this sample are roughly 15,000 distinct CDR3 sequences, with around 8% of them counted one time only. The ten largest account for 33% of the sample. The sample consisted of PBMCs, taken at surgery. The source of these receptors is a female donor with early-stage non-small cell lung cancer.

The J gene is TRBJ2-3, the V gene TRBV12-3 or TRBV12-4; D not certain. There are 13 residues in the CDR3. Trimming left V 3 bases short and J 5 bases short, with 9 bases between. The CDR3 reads CASSFPKGDTQYF. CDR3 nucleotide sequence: TGTGCCAGCAGTTTTCCCAAGGGAGATACGCAGTATTTT.

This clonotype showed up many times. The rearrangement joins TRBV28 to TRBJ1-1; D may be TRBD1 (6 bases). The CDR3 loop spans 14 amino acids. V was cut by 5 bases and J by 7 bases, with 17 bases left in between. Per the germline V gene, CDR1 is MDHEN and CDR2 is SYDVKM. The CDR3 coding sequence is TGTGCCAGCAGTGCCGGCTCGACAGGACGTGAAGCTTTCTTT. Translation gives CASSAGSTGREAFF.

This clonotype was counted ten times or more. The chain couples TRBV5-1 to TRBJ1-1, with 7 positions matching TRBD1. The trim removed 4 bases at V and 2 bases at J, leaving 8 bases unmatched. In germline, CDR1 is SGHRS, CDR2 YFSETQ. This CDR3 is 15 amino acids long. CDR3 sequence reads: CASSRREGANTEAFF. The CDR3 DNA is TGCGCCAGCAGCCGGCGGGAGGGGGCAAACACTGAAGCTTTCTTT.

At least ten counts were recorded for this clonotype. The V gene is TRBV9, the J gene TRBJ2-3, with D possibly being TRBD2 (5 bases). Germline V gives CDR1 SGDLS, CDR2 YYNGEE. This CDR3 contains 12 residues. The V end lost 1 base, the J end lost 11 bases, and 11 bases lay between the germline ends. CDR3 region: CASSVPEGVQYF. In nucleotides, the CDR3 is TGTGCCAGCAGCGTACCCGAGGGAGTGCAGTATTTT.

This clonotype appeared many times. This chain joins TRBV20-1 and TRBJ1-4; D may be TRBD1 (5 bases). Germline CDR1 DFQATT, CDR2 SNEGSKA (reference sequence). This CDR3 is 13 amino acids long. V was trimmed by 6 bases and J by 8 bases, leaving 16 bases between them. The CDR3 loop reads CSARAGTSEKLFF. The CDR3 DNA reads TGCAGTGCGAGGGCCGGGACCTCGGAAAAACTGTTTTTT.

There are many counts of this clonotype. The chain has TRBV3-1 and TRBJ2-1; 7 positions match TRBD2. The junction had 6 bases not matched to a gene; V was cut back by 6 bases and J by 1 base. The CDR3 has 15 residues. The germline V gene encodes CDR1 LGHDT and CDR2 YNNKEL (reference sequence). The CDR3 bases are TGTGCCAGCAGGAAAGTAGCGGGTTCCTACAATGAGCAGTTCTTC. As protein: CASRKVAGSYNEQFF.

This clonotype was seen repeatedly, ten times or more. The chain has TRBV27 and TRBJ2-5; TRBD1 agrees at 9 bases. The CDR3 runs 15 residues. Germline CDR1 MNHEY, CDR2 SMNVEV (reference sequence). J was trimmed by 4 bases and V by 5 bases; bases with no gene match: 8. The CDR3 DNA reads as TGTGCCAGCAGTACCGGGACAGGGAGGATAGAGACCCAGTACTTC. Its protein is CASSTGTGRIETQYF.

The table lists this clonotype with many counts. Written as DNA, the CDR3 is TGTGCCAGCAGCCGTGGAGAGGCGGTCACAGATACGCAGTATTTT. Protein sequence: CASSRGEAVTDTQYF. The rearrangement joins TRBV7-9 to TRBJ2-3; the D is unclear. The ends were cut back, 5 bases at V and 2 bases at J, with 14 bases in the middle. Germline-derived CDR1 and CDR2 are SEHNR and FQNEAQ (reference sequence). The CDR3 length is 15 residues. Looking up the rest from reference TRBV7-9 and TRBJ2-3 gives the full variable domain: DTGVSQNPRHKITKRGQNVTFRCDPISEHNRLYWYRQTLGQGPEFLTYFQNEAQLEKSRLLSDRFSAERPKGSFSTLEIQRTEQGDSAMYLCASSRGEAVTDTQYFGPGTRLTVL.

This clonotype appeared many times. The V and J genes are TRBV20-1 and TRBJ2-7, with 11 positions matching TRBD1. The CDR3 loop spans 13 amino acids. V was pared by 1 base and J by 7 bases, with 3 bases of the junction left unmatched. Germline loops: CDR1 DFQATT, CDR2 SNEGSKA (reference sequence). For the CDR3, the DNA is TGCAGTGCTAGAGGGGACAGGGGGAGGGAGCAGTACTTC. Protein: CSARGDRGREQYF.

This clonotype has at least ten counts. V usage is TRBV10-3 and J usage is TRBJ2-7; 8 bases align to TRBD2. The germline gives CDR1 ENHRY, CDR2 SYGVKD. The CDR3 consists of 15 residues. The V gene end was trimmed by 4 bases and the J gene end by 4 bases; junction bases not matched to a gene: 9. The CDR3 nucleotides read TGTGCCATCAGTGGGGTCGGGAGGGCCGTGTACGAGCAGTACTTC. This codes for CAISGVGRAVYEQYF.

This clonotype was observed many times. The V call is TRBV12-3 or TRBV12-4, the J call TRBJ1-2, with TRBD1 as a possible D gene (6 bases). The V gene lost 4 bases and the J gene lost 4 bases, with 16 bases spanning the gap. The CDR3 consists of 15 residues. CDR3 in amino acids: CASSSDPGASYGYTF. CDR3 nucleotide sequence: TGTGCCAGCAGTTCCGATCCAGGGGCCAGCTATGGCTACACCTTC.

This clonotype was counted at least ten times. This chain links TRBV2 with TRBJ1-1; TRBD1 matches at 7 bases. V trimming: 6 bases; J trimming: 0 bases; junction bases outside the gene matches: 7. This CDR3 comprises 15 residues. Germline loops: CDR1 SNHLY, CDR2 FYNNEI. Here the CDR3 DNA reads TGTGCCAGCAGCTCCCCGGGACAGATGAACACTGAAGCTTTCTTT. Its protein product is CASSSPGQMNTEAFF.

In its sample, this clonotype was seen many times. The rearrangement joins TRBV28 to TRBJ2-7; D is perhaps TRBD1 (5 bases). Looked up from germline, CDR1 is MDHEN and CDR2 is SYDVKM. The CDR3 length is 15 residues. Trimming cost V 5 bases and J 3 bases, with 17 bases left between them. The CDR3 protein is CASSDRRGRRYEQYF. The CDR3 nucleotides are TGTGCCAGCAGTGACCGAAGGGGCAGGCGCTACGAGCAGTACTTC.

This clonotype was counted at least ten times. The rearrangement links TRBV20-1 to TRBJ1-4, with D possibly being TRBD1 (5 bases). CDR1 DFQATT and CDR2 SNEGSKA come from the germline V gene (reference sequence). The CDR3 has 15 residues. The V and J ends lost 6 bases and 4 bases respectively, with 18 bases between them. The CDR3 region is CSADWPGPINEKLFF. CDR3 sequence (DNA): TGCAGTGCGGACTGGCCGGGACCGATTAATGAAAAACTGTTTTTT.

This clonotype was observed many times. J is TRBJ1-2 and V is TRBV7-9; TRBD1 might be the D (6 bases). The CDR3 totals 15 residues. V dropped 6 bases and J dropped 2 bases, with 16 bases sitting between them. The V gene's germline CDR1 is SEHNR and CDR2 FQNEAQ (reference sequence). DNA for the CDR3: TGTGCCAGCAGACCAGTGGGGGGCTCGAACTATGGCTACACCTTC. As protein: CASRPVGGSNYGYTF.

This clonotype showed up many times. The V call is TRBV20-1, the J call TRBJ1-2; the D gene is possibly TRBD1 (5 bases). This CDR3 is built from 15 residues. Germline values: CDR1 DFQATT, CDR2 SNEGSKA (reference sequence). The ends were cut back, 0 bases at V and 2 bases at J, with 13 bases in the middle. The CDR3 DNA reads TGCAGTGCTAGAGACCCAAGACAGTGGAACTATGGCTACACCTTC. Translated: CSARDPRQWNYGYTF.

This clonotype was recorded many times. CDR3 sequence reads: CSVPDFYNEQFF. The CDR3 bases are TGCAGCGTCCCGGACTTTTACAATGAGCAGTTCTTC. This chain links TRBV29-1 with TRBJ2-1; weak D call: TRBD2 (5 bases). V gave up 6 bases and J gave up 4 bases, with 10 bases separating them. CDR3 length equals 12 residues. Per the germline V gene, CDR1 is SQVTM and CDR2 is ANQGSEA.

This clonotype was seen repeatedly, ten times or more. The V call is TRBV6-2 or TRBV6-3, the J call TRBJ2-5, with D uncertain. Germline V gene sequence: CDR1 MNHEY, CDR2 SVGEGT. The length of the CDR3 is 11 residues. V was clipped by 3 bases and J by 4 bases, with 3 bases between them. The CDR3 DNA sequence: TGTGCCAGCAGTTATGGAGAGACCCAGTACTTC. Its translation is CASSYGETQYF.

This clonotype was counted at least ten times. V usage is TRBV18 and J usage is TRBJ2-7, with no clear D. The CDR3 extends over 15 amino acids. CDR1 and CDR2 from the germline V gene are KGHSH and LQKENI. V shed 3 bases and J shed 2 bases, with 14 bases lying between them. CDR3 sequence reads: CASSPIQQKTYEQYF. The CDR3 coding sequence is TGTGCCAGCTCACCGATTCAACAAAAAACCTACGAGCAGTACTTC. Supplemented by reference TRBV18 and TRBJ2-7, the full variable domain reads NAGVMQNPRHLVRRRGQEARLRCSPMKGHSHVYWYRQLPEEGLKFMVYLQKENIIDESGMPKERFSAEFPKEGPSILRIQQVVRGDSAAYFCASSPIQQKTYEQYFGPGTRLTVT.